This TCR beta chain was identified in a study of CD8 T cells in Susac syndrome. V lost 5 bases and J 6 bases, leaving 17 bases between the germline ends. Germline loops: CDR1 SGHTA, CDR2 FQGNSA. The CDR3 contains 16 residues. Reverse transcription of about 0.5 to 1 ug RNA was carried out with random hexamers. Amplification of TCR beta CDR3 by immunoSEQ multiplex PCR spanned 54 Vbeta and 13 Jbeta. From the immunoSEQ multiplex PCR reads, TCRdb called clonotypes with MiXCR, one entry per CDR3 protein. This sample has around 280,000 distinct CDR3 sequences, with approximately 84% found just once. V is TRBV7-2 and J is TRBJ1-6, with D possibly being TRBD1 (5 bases). The source is a human donor with multiple sclerosis. Sample: CD8+ T cells from PBMCs. The CDR3 region is CASSPTGGVSNSPLHF. The CDR3 DNA reads TGTGCCAGCAGCCCCACCGGAGGGGTCTCTAATTCACCCCTCCACTTT. Supplemented by reference TRBV7-2 and TRBJ1-6, the full variable domain reads GAGVSQSPSNKVTEKGKDVELRCDPISGHTALYWYRQSLGQGLEFLIYFQGNSAPDKSGLPSDRFSAERTGGSVSTLTIQRTQQEDSAVYLCASSPTGGVSNSPLHFGNGTRLTVT.